This section outlines one T cell receptor (beta chain) sequence together with its context. TCRdb's copy holds only in-frame clones and misses some; the assay was immunoSEQ multiplex PCR. The table has some 120,000 clones, around 84% seen once. The data were taken from a study of T cell responses to AZD1222 COVID-19 vaccine. This specimen consisted of peripheral blood, obtained on day 0 of AZD1222 vaccination. The source of this sequence is an adult in good health.

CDR3 residues: CSASVTGEETQYF. In nucleotides, the CDR3 is TGCAGTGCTAGTGTTACAGGCGAAGAGACCCAGTACTTC. The chain carries TRBV20-1 and TRBJ2-5; a weak D match, TRBD1 (5 bases). Per germline, CDR1 DFQATT and CDR2 SNEGSKA (reference sequence). CDR3 length: 13 residues. V gave up 3 bases and J gave up 3 bases, with 11 bases separating them.